Listed here are 30 T cell receptor beta chains from one sample, sequenced in a study of T cells after yellow fever vaccination. MiXCR was run by TCRdb on the 5' RACE reads, yielding one entry per CDR3 protein. Altogether just under 600,000 distinct CDR3 sequences are present, 13% being singletons, with the ten largest covering 11% to 15%. The sample was PBMCs, taken on the day of the yellow fever booster vaccination. The receptors shown here come from a young man who received the YFV17D yellow fever vaccine.

This clonotype was counted a few times. The rearrangement joins TRBV28 to TRBJ2-3; D is unclear. The CDR3 has 19 residues. Trimming cost V 3 bases and J 2 bases, with 24 bases left between them. Germline-derived CDR1 and CDR2 are MDHEN and SYDVKM. Here the CDR3 reads CASSFGEGWGLGDTDTQYF. CDR3 coding DNA: TGTGCCAGCAGTTTTGGTGAAGGATGGGGATTGGGTGACACAGATACGCAGTATTTT.

The rearrangement joins TRBV7-2 to TRBJ2-1; TRBD1 is a possible D gene (5 bases). CDR3 size: 14 residues. From germline, CDR1 is SGHTA and CDR2 FQGNSA. V was cut by 2 bases and J by 6 bases, with 11 bases left in between. CDR3 coding DNA: TGTGCCAGCAGCTTAAATCCAGGGCCCAATGAGCAGTTCTTC. It specifies CASSLNPGPNEQFF.

This clonotype was found a few times. The rearrangement links TRBV12-3 or TRBV12-4 to TRBJ2-2, with unresolved D. Trimming left V 8 bases short and J 6 bases short, with 13 bases between. The CDR3 consists of 13 residues. Written as DNA, the CDR3 is TGTGCCAGCGCGTTGATCGGGTCCGGGGAGCTGTTTTTT. Translation gives CASALIGSGELFF.

The chain uses TRBV5-1 and TRBJ2-7; no reliable D call. CDR3 length: 14 amino acids. V lost 0 bases, J lost 0 bases, and 7 bases lay in between. Germline CDR1 is SGHRS and CDR2 is YFSETQ. CDR3 loop: CASSLGKGSYEQYF. The CDR3 DNA reads TGCGCCAGCAGCTTGGGGAAGGGCTCCTACGAGCAGTACTTC.

The chain uses TRBV15 and TRBJ2-3; 7 nucleotides line up with TRBD2. With V trimmed by 6 bases and J by 5 bases, 5 bases remained unmatched. This CDR3 comprises 13 residues. The germline V gene has CDR1 LNHNV and CDR2 YYDKDF (reference sequence). The CDR3: CATSPGRGDTQYF. CDR3 bases: TGTGCCACCAGTCCGGGGAGGGGAGATACGCAGTATTTT.

This clonotype was seen many times. The J gene is TRBJ2-1, the V gene TRBV27; D uncertain. Germline V gives CDR1 MNHEY, CDR2 SMNVEV (reference sequence). Trimming took off 3 bases at V and 3 bases at J, with 12 bases between the two ends. The CDR3 totals 15 residues. The CDR3 DNA is TGTGCCAGCAGTTTCTCGGACGAAGTCTACAATGAGCAGTTCTTC. It yields the protein CASSFSDEVYNEQFF.

In its sample, this clonotype was seen many times. The rearrangement links TRBV5-1 to TRBJ1-1; the D is unclear. The germline CDR1 and CDR2 sequences are SGHRS and YFSETQ. The CDR3 totals 16 residues. Trimming stripped 4 bases from V and 0 bases from J, with 16 bases between. The CDR3 bases are TGCGCCAGCAGCCCCCACCCGGTCGGAATGAACACTGAAGCTTTCTTT. Translated, it gives CASSPHPVGMNTEAFF. The entire variable domain, with the rest obtained from reference TRBV5-1 and TRBJ1-1, is as follows: KAGVTQTPRYLIKTRGQQVTLSCSPISGHRSVSWYQQTPGQGLQFLFEYFSETQRNKGNFPGRFSGRQFSNSRSEMNVSTLELGDSALYLCASSPHPVGMNTEAFFGQGTRLTVV.

The J gene is TRBJ2-5, the V gene TRBV12-3 or TRBV12-4; D is unclear. The length of the CDR3 is 15 residues. The V end lost 2 bases, the J end lost 2 bases, and 12 bases lay between the germline ends. In DNA, the CDR3 is TGTGCCAGCAGTTTATATCAGGTTCGGCAAGAGACCCAGTACTTC. Its translation: CASSLYQVRQETQYF.

The rearrangement joins TRBV12-3 or TRBV12-4 to TRBJ2-6, with D perhaps TRBD1 (5 bases). Trimming took off 5 bases at V and 0 bases at J, with 14 bases between the two ends. The CDR3 is 17 amino acids. CDR3 region: CASSGRSGSSGANVLTF. Here the CDR3 DNA reads TGTGCCAGCAGTGGGCGATCAGGGTCCTCTGGGGCCAACGTCCTGACTTTC.

This clonotype was detected only a few times. The V call is TRBV3-1, the J call TRBJ2-7; 10 nucleotides agree with TRBD2. Trimming at V came to 5 bases and at J to 2 bases, leaving 6 bases not matched to a gene. The germline CDR1 and CDR2 sequences are LGHDT and YNNKEL (reference sequence). CDR3 length: 15 amino acids. CDR3 coding DNA: TGTGCCAGCAGCGCGGGACTAGCGCGTGCCTACGAGCAGTACTTC. This sequence encodes CASSAGLARAYEQYF.

This clonotype was seen more than once but under ten times. The J gene is TRBJ2-3, the V gene TRBV10-3; maybe TRBD2 (6 bases). This CDR3 comprises 13 residues. V was pared by 10 bases and J by 6 bases, with 17 bases between. Germline V lookup: CDR1 ENHRY, CDR2 SYGVKD. The CDR3 DNA reads TGTGCCACCACCAGGGCGGAGGGGGATACGCAGTATTTT. It codes for CATTRAEGDTQYF.

This clonotype was seen many times. V gene TRBV11-2 combines with J gene TRBJ2-1; 12 nucleotides align to TRBD2. The CDR3 covers 15 residues. CDR1 and CDR2 from the germline V gene are SGHAT and FQNNGV. The V segment lost 6 bases and the J segment 4 bases; nucleotides outside the gene matches: 4. The CDR3 DNA sequence: TGTGCCAGCAGTCACGGGACTAGCGGGTACAATGAGCAGTTCTTC. Translating gives CASSHGTSGYNEQFF.

This clonotype turned up a few times. The chain carries TRBV29-1 and TRBJ1-4; TRBD1 agrees at 12 bases. Trimming at V came to 6 bases and at J to 2 bases, leaving 10 bases not matched to a gene. The CDR3 runs 17 residues. From germline, CDR1 is SQVTM and CDR2 ANQGSEA. The DNA of the CDR3 is TGCAGCGTCAGGGGACAGGGGGCGCGGAGGACTAATGAAAAACTGTTTTTT. This gives the protein CSVRGQGARRTNEKLFF.

This rearrangement joins TRBV9 to TRBJ2-5; D is ambiguous. CDR3 size: 16 residues. Germline assignment: CDR1 SGDLS and CDR2 YYNGEE. V was pared by 0 bases and J by 0 bases, with 12 bases between. CDR3 coding DNA: TGTGCCAGCAGCGTAGGGCCACAAACCAACCAAGAGACCCAGTACTTC. Its translation: CASSVGPQTNQETQYF.

This clonotype was recorded a few times. This chain joins TRBV7-2 and TRBJ1-5; D may be TRBD1 (6 bases). The CDR3 has 14 residues. Per the germline V gene, CDR1 is SGHTA and CDR2 is FQGNSA. V shed 2 bases and J shed 8 bases, with 13 bases lying between them. This CDR3 is CASSLQGLGEPQHF. CDR3 bases: TGTGCCAGCAGCTTACAGGGGCTGGGGGAGCCCCAGCATTTT.

The table lists this clonotype with many counts. This chain joins TRBV12-3 or TRBV12-4 and TRBJ1-6; D uncertain. Trimming shortened V by 3 bases and J by 5 bases, and 5 bases separated the two germline ends. The length of the CDR3 is 13 residues. The DNA of the CDR3 is TGTGCCAGCAGTTTGAGAGATAATTCACCCCTCCACTTT. This codes for CASSLRDNSPLHF.

The table lists this clonotype with many counts. The chain uses TRBV20-1 and TRBJ2-5; 9 bases are shared with TRBD2. The CDR3 covers 12 residues. Per germline, CDR1 DFQATT and CDR2 SNEGSKA (reference sequence). J lost 10 bases, V lost 5 bases, and 8 bases had no gene match. The CDR3 DNA reads as TGCAGTGCTCCCCGAACTAGCGGGTACCAGTACTTC. As protein: CSAPRTSGYQYF.

This clonotype appeared a few times. The chain employs TRBV4-2 and TRBJ2-1; D uncertain. V was shortened by 4 bases and J by 0 bases, with 19 bases between the two germline ends. Germline-derived CDR1 and CDR2 are LGHNA and YNFKEQ. This CDR3 contains 18 residues. In DNA form, the CDR3 reads TGTGCCAGCAGCCCCTCAATCGCAGACTTTAGCTCCTACAATGAGCAGTTCTTC. Its translation: CASSPSIADFSSYNEQFF.

In its sample, this clonotype was seen a few times. The V call is TRBV5-1, the J call TRBJ2-3; D possibly corresponds to TRBD1 (6 bases). Trimming took off 1 base at V and 4 bases at J, with 7 bases between the two ends. CDR3 length: 13 amino acids. Germline CDR1 reads SGHRS; CDR2 reads YFSETQ. The CDR3: CASSLWGPDTQYF. CDR3 nucleotide sequence: TGCGCCAGCAGCTTGTGGGGGCCAGATACGCAGTATTTT. Full variable domain (outside the CDR3, taken from reference TRBV5-1 and TRBJ2-3): KAGVTQTPRYLIKTRGQQVTLSCSPISGHRSVSWYQQTPGQGLQFLFEYFSETQRNKGNFPGRFSGRQFSNSRSEMNVSTLELGDSALYLCASSLWGPDTQYFGPGTRLTVL.

At least ten counts were recorded for this clonotype. The V gene is TRBV5-1, the J gene TRBJ1-1; no reliable D call. The germline gives CDR1 SGHRS, CDR2 YFSETQ. Trimming stripped 5 bases from V and 1 base from J, with 3 bases between. CDR3 length: 11 residues. The CDR3 coding sequence is TGCGCCAGCAGACAGAACACTGAAGCTTTCTTT. It encodes CASRQNTEAFF.

The chain combines TRBV6-5 with TRBJ2-7, with 9 bases that match TRBD1. This CDR3 spans 16 amino acids. The V gene end was trimmed by 2 bases and the J gene end by 5 bases; junction bases not matched to a gene: 10. Germline loops: CDR1 MNHEY, CDR2 SVGAGI. CDR3 DNA sequence: TGTGCCAGCAGTTACCCCCGGACAGGGGAAACCCACGAGCAGTACTTC. Amino acid sequence: CASSYPRTGETHEQYF.

Many counts were recorded for this clonotype. The genes are TRBV30 and TRBJ2-5; perhaps TRBD2 as D (5 bases). From germline, CDR1 is GTSNPN and CDR2 SVGIG (reference sequence). V gave up 1 base and J gave up 0 bases, with 6 bases separating them. The CDR3 sequence is 13 residues long. In nucleotides, the CDR3 is TGTGCCTGGAGTGGAGGGTACCAAGAGACCCAGTACTTC. This translates into CAWSGGYQETQYF.

This chain connects TRBV25-1 to TRBJ2-7; possibly TRBD2 for D (5 bases). Germline V gene lookup returns CDR1 MGHDK and CDR2 SYGVNS. Deletions cut 5 bases from V and 4 bases from J, with 15 bases between. This CDR3 has 14 amino acids. DNA for the CDR3: TGTGCCAGCAGTCGGGCCGTCGGGAATTACGAGCAGTACTTC. Translating it yields CASSRAVGNYEQYF.

This sequence joins TRBV5-1 and TRBJ2-4; 8 positions match TRBD2. The germline V gene encodes CDR1 SGHRS and CDR2 YFSETQ. This CDR3 is built from 15 residues. Germline trimming cut 4 bases from V and 7 bases from J; bases unmatched to any gene: 10. DNA for the CDR3: TGCGCCAGCAGCCCGCTTGTACGGGAGGGGAACATTCAGTACTTC. It yields the protein CASSPLVREGNIQYF.

The table lists this clonotype with a few counts. The chain combines TRBV9 with TRBJ2-7, with D uncertain. Trimming shortened V by 3 bases and J by 7 bases, and 11 bases separated the two germline ends. In germline, CDR1 is SGDLS, CDR2 YYNGEE. CDR3 length: 12 residues. Here the CDR3 reads CASSDVSGEQYF. The CDR3 nucleotides are TGTGCCAGCAGCGACGTTTCTGGTGAGCAGTACTTC.

The chain links TRBV5-1 to TRBJ2-5; 9 nucleotides match TRBD2. Germline CDR1 reads SGHRS; CDR2 reads YFSETQ. The CDR3 runs 17 residues. After removal of 3 bases from V and 0 bases from J, the junction contained 9 bases not matched to a gene. CDR3 protein: CASSSLKTSGNQETQYF. In nucleotides, the CDR3 is TGCGCCAGCAGCTCCTTAAAGACTAGCGGAAACCAAGAGACCCAGTACTTC.

The V and J genes are TRBV23-1 and TRBJ1-1; perhaps TRBD1 as D (5 bases). TRBV23-1 is classed as an ORF, of uncertain function. The V gene lost 7 bases and the J gene lost 3 bases, with 18 bases spanning the gap. CDR3 length: 15 amino acids. CDR3 DNA: TGCGCCAGCAACACCAGGGAGTGGGTGGACACTGAAGCTTTCTTT. Residues: CASNTREWVDTEAFF.

This chain uses TRBV6-2 or TRBV6-3 with TRBJ2-4, with 11 nucleotides matching TRBD2. This CDR3 comprises 16 residues. Germline values: CDR1 MNHEY, CDR2 SVGEGT. The V segment lost 5 bases and the J segment 2 bases; nucleotides outside the gene matches: 5. CDR3 region: CASSPLAGGTKNIQYF. Written as DNA, the CDR3 is TGTGCCAGCAGTCCTCTAGCGGGAGGAACCAAAAACATTCAGTACTTC.

J is TRBJ2-6 and V is TRBV7-2; the match to TRBD1 covers 7 bases. V gave up 10 bases and J gave up 10 bases; unmatched junction bases: 7. CDR1 SGHTA and CDR2 FQGNSA come from the germline V gene. The length of the CDR3 is 12 residues. CDR3 DNA: TGTGCCACCTGGGGCAGGGGGAACGTCCTGACTTTC. The encoded protein is CATWGRGNVLTF.

The V call is TRBV2, the J call TRBJ2-7; D may be TRBD2 (5 bases). The CDR3 spans 12 residues. V was cut by 6 bases and J by 4 bases, with 10 bases left in between. From germline, CDR1 is SNHLY and CDR2 FYNNEI. The CDR3 reads CASRDREYEQYF. The CDR3 DNA reads as TGTGCCAGCAGGGACCGGGAATACGAGCAGTACTTC.